These T cell receptor beta chains were read from a single sample in a study of chemoradiotherapy in HPV16-positive cancers. Here immunoSEQ multiplex PCR was the method, and the copy in TCRdb shows in-frame clones only, minus some. Of 53,000 or so clones in the sample, 90% were seen once. The sequencing here drew on blood, taken from a patient who underwent chemoradiotherapy. All receptors come from a human donor with HPV-associated anogenital cancer. Both conserved end residues are part of each CDR3. The D gene is left open where the match is weak. Clone size is stated in some rows and not others, as once, few, many or a class when expanded.

D | J | V | size | DNA | CDR3
- | TRBJ1-5 | TRBV7-8 | - | TGTGCCAGCAGCCCGGGGGGACATAGCAATCAGCCCCAGCATTTT | CASSPGGHSNQPQHF
TRBD1 | TRBJ1-4 | TRBV7-2 | once | TGTGCCAGCAGCTTAGGGGGCAGGGGGCACGAAAAACTGTTTTTT | CASSLGGRGHEKLFF
- | TRBJ2-7 | TRBV7-8 | - | TGTGCCAGCAGCCCCCCAGGGGGGCCCCTTTACGAGCAGTACTTC | CASSPPGGPLYEQYF
- | TRBJ1-1 | TRBV6-6 | once | TGTGCCAGCGCCGGAGGGGTGAACACTGAAGCTTTCTTT | CASAGGVNTEAFF
TRBD1 | TRBJ1-1 | TRBV7-8 | - | TGTGCCAGCAGCTCAGACAGGGGAGGGACTGAAGCTTTCTTT | CASSSDRGGTEAFF
TRBD1 | TRBJ1-4 | TRBV19 | - | TGTGCCACCTGTCCCGGGACAGGGGAGGATGAGAATGAAAAACTGTTTTTT | CATCPGTGEDENEKLFF
TRBD1 | TRBJ2-1 | TRBV4-3 | - | TGCGCCAGCAGCAAACCCCTGGTTACAGGGGATGACCACAATGAGCAGTTCTTC | CASSKPLVTGDDHNEQFF
TRBD1 | TRBJ2-7 | TRBV2 | few | TGTGCCAGCACTTGGACAGGTCGCTACGAGCAGTACTTC | CASTWTGRYEQYF
TRBD1 | TRBJ1-4 | TRBV5-4 | - | TGTGCCAGCAGCTTGGCTGGACAGGGGGCTGTAAAACTGTTTTTT | CASSLAGQGAVKLFF
- | TRBJ2-1 | TRBV1 | - | TGCACCTCCCAGGGGCTCTACAATGAGCAGTTCTTC | CTSQGLYNEQFF